Detailed here is one TCR beta chain. This record comes from a study of blood T cell repertoires in COVID-19. Whole-study context: Samples of COVID-19 (acute and convalescent) were obtained from the United States, Italy and Spain. Nucleic acid was either cDNA or gDNA, and it came from T cells, B-cell-depleted T cells, or PBMCs.

The authors' processing: Reference gene primer amplification in the assay estimated nucleated cell counts. Clones were sequenced by immunoSEQ multiplex PCR, and TCRdb holds only the in-frame ones, with some missing. Clone size and the V and J calls come from that table; the DNA yielded D and trimming. This sample has approximately 40,000 clones, with roughly 87% found just once. The sequence derives from a man between 60 and 75 years old with acute or convalescent COVID-19. Material: peripheral blood.

CDR3 protein: CAISPGDTEAFF. The CDR3 nucleotides read TGTGCCATCAGCCCCGGAGACACTGAAGCTTTCTTT. The chain carries TRBV10-3 and TRBJ1-1, with no clear D. Deletions cut 6 bases from V and 3 bases from J, with 8 bases between. There are 12 residues in the CDR3. The germline CDR1 and CDR2 sequences are ENHRY and SYGVKD.